The clone carrying this TCR beta chain was counted a single time. The germline V gene has CDR1 SGDLS and CDR2 YYNGEE. Trimming removed 3 bases at V and 0 bases at J, with 11 bases between. The CDR3 extends over 15 amino acids. These data come from a study of blood T cell repertoires in COVID-19. Across the study: The origin of the acute and convalescent COVID-19 samples was the United States, Italy and Spain.

Original analysis: Estimation of nucleated cell counts relied on the amplification of reference gene primers. TCRdb keeps only in-frame clones here, not all; method: immunoSEQ multiplex PCR. V, J and clone size were drawn from that table, and D and trimming were deduced from the DNA. The repertoire holds 200,000 to 300,000 clones, with about nine tenths as singletons. The origin of this receptor is a woman aged 40 to 55 with acute COVID-19. The specimen was PBMCs or T cells enriched from blood (not recorded which). This chain connects TRBV9 to TRBJ2-3; weak D call: TRBD1 (7 bases). Written as DNA, the CDR3 is TGTGCCAGCAGCGCGACAGGGACTAGCACAGATACGCAGTATTTT. The encoded protein is CASSATGTSTDTQYF.